The present entry profiles one T cell receptor (beta chain) with its context. The data stem from a study of control samples from healthy donors and cancer patients. Germline V gene lookup returns CDR1 LGHNA and CDR2 YSLEER. Trimming took 0 bases from V and 3 from J, leaving 17 bases between them. The CDR3 totals 17 residues. This table comes from immunoSEQ multiplex PCR, and its TCRdb copy is limited to in-frame clones, with some not included. Of some 87,000 clones detected, around 91% appear once; the ten largest clones hold less than 20%. Sequencing was performed on blood. V and J are TRBV4-3 and TRBJ1-2; tentative D call: TRBD1 (5 bases). This sequence was found in a man aged 25-45 years in good health. The CDR3 reads CASSQDWGGTADYGYTF. The DNA for the CDR3 is TGCGCCAGCAGCCAAGATTGGGGAGGGACGGCCGACTATGGCTACACCTTC.